Each of the 19 T cell receptor beta chains below was sequenced from the same sample in a study of T-cell memory formation after mild COVID-19. MiXCR was run by TCRdb on the 5' RACE reads, yielding one entry per CDR3 protein. The sample lists roughly 370,000 distinct CDR3 sequences, about a sixth occurring once. Source material: PBMCs or a T cell subset sorted from them (not recorded which). The receptors derive from a man aged 18 to 29 who had mild COVID-19 (a few samples of this study predate the infection). Cell type and time point are not known.

CDR3 sequence: CASSWDGRNQPQHF. The CDR3 region has the DNA TGTGCCAGCAGTTGGGACGGAAGAAATCAGCCCCAGCATTTT. The chain recombines TRBV12-3 or TRBV12-4 with TRBJ1-5, with D perhaps matching TRBD1 (5 bases). V lost 4 bases to trimming and J lost 4 bases, with 11 bases between them. The CDR3 length is 14 residues.

The rearrangement uses TRBV12-3 or TRBV12-4 and TRBJ2-7; weak D call: TRBD1 (6 bases). This CDR3 is built from 15 residues. V was clipped by 6 bases and J by 1 base, with 16 bases between them. The CDR3 DNA reads as TGTGCCAGCAGCCCAGACAGGTCTGCATCCTACGAGCAGTACTTC. It specifies CASSPDRSASYEQYF.

As concerns this clonotype: One end of the junction fails to match germline, which may point to a read error. V and J are TRBV7-2 and TRBJ1-2, with D tentatively TRBD1 (5 bases). The germline CDR1 and CDR2 sequences are SGHTA and FQGNSA. The CDR3 loop spans 15 amino acids. CDR3 amino acids: CDSSPLRGTTYGYTF. CDR3 DNA sequence: TGTGACAGCAGCCCGCTAAGGGGCACTACCTATGGCTACACCTTC. Supplemented by reference TRBV7-2 and TRBJ1-2, the full variable domain reads GAGVSQSPSNKVTEKGKDVELRCDPISGHTALYWYRQSLGQGLEFLIYFQGNSAPDKSGLPSDRFSAERTGGSVSTLTIQRTQQEDSAVYLCDSSPLRGTTYGYTFGSGTRLTVV.

The rearrangement links TRBV7-9 to TRBJ2-2, with 9 bases that match TRBD1. The CDR3 consists of 18 residues. V lost 5 bases to trimming and J lost 2 bases; unmatched junction nucleotides: 12. The V gene's germline CDR1 is SEHNR and CDR2 FQNEAQ (reference sequence). CDR3 bases: TGTGCCAGCAGCGCTCCACCGGGACAGGGCGAAAACACCGGGGAGCTGTTTTTT. It is translated as CASSAPPGQGENTGELFF.

This clonotype has just a few counts. The chain combines TRBV6-5 with TRBJ1-1; 7 nucleotides match TRBD1. V gave up 3 bases and J gave up 4 bases; unmatched junction bases: 8. Germline-derived CDR1 and CDR2 are MNHEY and SVGAGI. The CDR3 sequence is 15 residues long. For the CDR3, the DNA is TGTGCCAGCAGTTATAGGGACAGACCCCGCACTGAAGCTTTCTTT. Its translation is CASSYRDRPRTEAFF.

This clonotype was detected a few times. The chain combines TRBV2 with TRBJ1-2; D remains unclear. Trimming cost V 4 bases and J 11 bases, with 5 bases left between them. The germline V gene encodes CDR1 SNHLY and CDR2 FYNNEI. The CDR3 length is 9 residues. CDR3 sequence: CASSGRYTF. Here the CDR3 DNA reads TGTGCCAGCAGTGGACGGTACACCTTC.

In this sample, this clonotype turned up a few times. The chain links TRBV5-5 to TRBJ1-6; TRBD1 matches 8 bases. In germline, CDR1 is SGHKS, CDR2 YYEKEE (reference sequence). CDR3 length: 16 amino acids. The V and J ends lost 4 bases and 6 bases, in that order; junction bases with no gene match: 9. The CDR3 coding sequence is TGTGCCAGCAGCCGATTAACAGGGGGAAGTAATTCACCCCTCCACTTT. As protein: CASSRLTGGSNSPLHF. Full variable domain (missing parts from reference TRBV5-5 and TRBJ1-6): DAGVTQSPTHLIKTRGQQVTLRCSPISGHKSVSWYQQVLGQGPQFIFQYYEKEERGRGNFPDRFSARQFPNYSSELNVNALLLGDSALYLCASSRLTGGSNSPLHFGNGTRLTVT.

The CDR3 coding sequence is TGTGCCATCATTGGGGTGAACACCGGGGAGCTGTTTTTT. This translates into CAIIGVNTGELFF. The gene calls are TRBV28 and TRBJ2-2; D gene unclear. Germline-derived CDR1 and CDR2 are MDHEN and SYDVKM. V lost 10 bases and J lost 1, with 10 bases in between. The CDR3 covers 13 residues.

The chain uses TRBV4-1 and TRBJ1-4; D is unclear. CDR1 and CDR2 from the germline V gene are MGHRA and YSYEKL. The CDR3 has 13 residues. V was shortened by 0 bases and J by 2 bases, with 1 base between the two germline ends. This CDR3 reads CASSQDTNEKLFF. The CDR3 bases are TGCGCCAGCAGCCAAGATACTAATGAAAAACTGTTTTTT.

The chain is built from TRBV7-2 and TRBJ2-3; D is unresolved. Per the germline V gene, CDR1 is SGHTA and CDR2 is FQGNSA. Trimming left V 5 bases short and J 9 bases short, with 15 bases between. This CDR3 contains 13 residues. The CDR3 region is CASSPAIPSTQYF. CDR3 nucleotide sequence: TGTGCCAGCAGCCCAGCAATCCCGAGCACGCAGTATTTT.

The chain couples TRBV7-9 to TRBJ1-2; D not resolved. Germline values: CDR1 SEHNR, CDR2 FQNEAQ (reference sequence). The V and J ends lost 1 base and 8 bases respectively, with 8 bases between them. The CDR3 has 12 residues. Here the CDR3 reads CASSLEARGYTF. The CDR3 coding sequence is TGTGCCAGCAGCTTAGAGGCTCGGGGCTACACCTTC.

The V and J genes are TRBV12-3 or TRBV12-4 and TRBJ2-7, with 9 bases lining up with TRBD1. V gave up 6 bases and J gave up 7 bases; unmatched junction bases: 4. This CDR3 has 12 residues. In nucleotides, the CDR3 is TGTGCCAGCAGCGCCGACAGGGGGGAGCAGTACGTC. Its protein is CASSADRGEQYV.

V and J are TRBV15 and TRBJ2-1; D ambiguous. The V and J ends lost 0 bases and 5 bases respectively, with 8 bases between them. The CDR3 totals 14 residues. The germline gives CDR1 LNHNV, CDR2 YYDKDF (reference sequence). The CDR3 sequence: CATSRDVGNNEQFF. In nucleotides, the CDR3 is TGTGCCACCAGCAGAGATGTCGGAAACAATGAGCAGTTCTTC. The full variable domain, in which reference TRBV15 and TRBJ2-1 provide the parts outside the CDR3, is DAMVIQNPRYQVTQFGKPVTLSCSQTLNHNVMYWYQQKSSQAPKLLFHYYDKDFNNEADTPDNFQSRRPNTSFCFLDIRSPGLGDTAMYLCATSRDVGNNEQFFGPGTRLTVL.

In its sample, this clonotype was seen many times. The CDR3 DNA reads as TGTGCCAGCAGCCCCGGGACTAGCGGGGGGGCCCAGTACTTC. Translating gives CASSPGTSGGAQYF. This chain connects TRBV2 to TRBJ2-5, with TRBD2 matching over 16 bases. In germline, CDR1 is SNHLY, CDR2 FYNNEI. CDR3 size: 14 residues. After removal of 6 bases from V and 9 bases from J, the junction contained 4 bases not matched to a gene.

The J gene is TRBJ2-6, the V gene TRBV6-6, with TRBD1 as a possible D gene (6 bases). The CDR3 contains 15 residues. Trimming pared 11 bases from V and 2 bases from J, leaving 16 bases between. CDR1 is MNHNY and CDR2 is SVGAGI in the germline V gene (reference sequence). The CDR3 protein is CACRTDLAGANVLTF. CDR3 DNA: TGTGCCTGTAGGACAGACCTAGCTGGGGCCAACGTCCTGACTTTC.

The chain is built from TRBV20-1 and TRBJ2-5, with unresolved D. Trimming pared 3 bases from V and 5 bases from J, leaving 13 bases between. Germline V gene data show CDR1 as DFQATT and CDR2 as SNEGSKA (reference sequence). The CDR3 spans 13 residues. CDR3 sequence reads: CSASKGRWETQYF. The DNA of the CDR3 is TGCAGTGCTAGTAAAGGGCGGTGGGAGACCCAGTACTTC.

This sequence joins TRBV18 and TRBJ1-1, with 8 bases identical to TRBD1. The V and J ends lost 6 bases and 1 base, in that order; junction bases with no gene match: 4. This CDR3 spans 14 amino acids. The germline CDR1 and CDR2 sequences are KGHSH and LQKENI. Here the CDR3 reads CASSPGQANTEAFF. The CDR3 region has the DNA TGTGCCAGCTCCCCGGGACAGGCGAACACTGAAGCTTTCTTT.

The V gene is TRBV9, the J gene TRBJ2-3, with 13 nucleotides matching TRBD2. The CDR3 sequence is 18 residues long. Germline lookup yields CDR1 SGDLS and CDR2 YYNGEE. Trimming at V came to 4 bases and at J to 1 base, leaving 9 bases not matched to a gene. CDR3 loop: CASSSNPLAGGGTDTQYF. The CDR3 DNA reads TGTGCCAGCAGCTCTAACCCACTAGCGGGGGGGGGCACAGATACGCAGTATTTT.

The genes are TRBV20-1 and TRBJ1-2; D gene uncertain. The CDR3 extends over 13 amino acids. Germline V gene data show CDR1 as DFQATT and CDR2 as SNEGSKA (reference sequence). V lost 0 bases and J 4 bases, leaving 9 bases between the germline ends. CDR3 loop: CSARDAAIYGYTF. Here the CDR3 DNA reads TGCAGTGCTAGAGATGCCGCGATCTATGGCTACACCTTC.